Listed below are T cell receptor beta chains from one sample, sequenced in a study of shared clonotypes between healthy human individuals. Assay used: immunoSEQ multiplex PCR; TCRdb lists only in-frame clones, some missing. The sample holds around 1.1 million clones, approximately 80% seen once. Sequencing was performed on memory CD4+ T cells from PBMCs. These receptors were obtained from a man between 18 and 29 years old in good health. Some clones in this sample may be carry-over from other donors' samples. Both conserved end residues are part of each CDR3. The D gene is left open where the match is weak. Part of the rows lack a size; the others show once, few, many or a class for expanded clones.

d_gene: TRBD2; len: 14; j_gene: TRBJ2-1; abundance: NA; v_gene: TRBV28; CDR3aa: CASSEPSGYNEQFF; CDR3nt: TGTGCCAGCAGCGAACCTAGCGGTTACAATGAGCAGTTCTTC
d_gene: NA; len: 12; j_gene: TRBJ2-7; abundance: few; v_gene: TRBV12-5; CDR3aa: CASGLTSYEQYF; CDR3nt: TGTGCTAGTGGTTTGACCAGCTACGAGCAGTACTTC
d_gene: NA; len: 13; j_gene: TRBJ2-3; abundance: NA; v_gene: TRBV15; CDR3aa: CATGKPATDTQYF; CDR3nt: TGTGCCACCGGGAAACCGGCCACAGATACGCAGTATTTT
d_gene: NA; len: 15; j_gene: TRBJ1-1; abundance: NA; v_gene: TRBV28; CDR3aa: CASSSGTLGNTEAFF; CDR3nt: TGTGCCAGCAGTTCGGGTACACTTGGGAACACTGAAGCTTTCTTT
d_gene: NA; len: 15; j_gene: TRBJ1-1; abundance: NA; v_gene: TRBV6-5; CDR3aa: CASSYWGGMRTEAFF; CDR3nt: TGTGCCAGCAGTTACTGGGGAGGGATGAGAACTGAAGCTTTCTTT
d_gene: TRBD2; len: 14; j_gene: TRBJ2-5; abundance: NA; v_gene: TRBV30; CDR3aa: CAWSVWGGQETQYF; CDR3nt: TGTGCCTGGAGTGTATGGGGGGGGCAAGAGACCCAGTACTTC
d_gene: TRBD1; len: 16; j_gene: TRBJ2-3; abundance: NA; v_gene: TRBV9; CDR3aa: CASSAFRGQTTDTQYF; CDR3nt: TGTGCCAGCAGCGCCTTTCGGGGACAGACCACAGATACGCAGTATTTT
d_gene: NA; len: 15; j_gene: TRBJ1-3; abundance: many; v_gene: TRBV4-3; CDR3aa: CASSQTYSSGNTIYF; CDR3nt: TGCGCCAGCAGCCAGACCTATAGCTCTGGAAACACCATATATTTT
d_gene: TRBD1; len: 16; j_gene: TRBJ2-2; abundance: NA; v_gene: TRBV28; CDR3aa: CASSREGQGAPGELFF; CDR3nt: TGTGCCAGCAGTCGCGAGGGACAGGGGGCCCCCGGGGAGCTGTTTTTT
d_gene: TRBD2; len: 14; j_gene: TRBJ2-3; abundance: NA; v_gene: TRBV10-3; CDR3aa: CAISRGVGTDTQYF; CDR3nt: TGTGCCATCAGTCGGGGGGTCGGCACAGATACGCAGTATTTT
d_gene: NA; len: 13; j_gene: TRBJ1-3; abundance: NA; v_gene: TRBV30; CDR3aa: CAWSVGLGNTIYF; CDR3nt: TGTGCCTGGAGCGTAGGGCTCGGAAACACCATATATTTT
d_gene: NA; len: 15; j_gene: TRBJ2-7; abundance: once; v_gene: TRBV2; CDR3aa: CASSEGTRRAVEQYF; CDR3nt: TGTGCCAGCAGTGAAGGAACTAGAAGAGCGGTCGAGCAGTACTTC
d_gene: NA; len: 16; j_gene: TRBJ1-5; abundance: NA; v_gene: TRBV12-5; CDR3aa: CASGLRLSHGDQPQHF; CDR3nt: TGTGCTAGTGGTTTGCGTCTGTCTCACGGAGATCAGCCCCAGCATTTT
d_gene: NA; len: 15; j_gene: TRBJ2-5; abundance: NA; v_gene: TRBV5-1; CDR3aa: CASSLDGRGEETQYF; CDR3nt: TGCGCCAGCAGCTTGGATGGCAGGGGTGAAGAGACCCAGTACTTC
d_gene: NA; len: 14; j_gene: TRBJ1-1; abundance: once; v_gene: TRBV7-9; CDR3aa: CASSLDGGVTEAFF; CDR3nt: TGTGCCAGCAGCTTGGACGGAGGGGTTACTGAAGCTTTCTTT
d_gene: TRBD1; len: 11; j_gene: TRBJ1-1; abundance: NA; v_gene: TRBV28; CDR3aa: CASSALTGAFF; CDR3nt: TGTGCCAGCAGTGCCCTGACAGGGGCTTTCTTT
d_gene: NA; len: 16; j_gene: TRBJ2-5; abundance: NA; v_gene: TRBV6-4; CDR3aa: CASSDSPRYYQETQYF; CDR3nt: TGTGCCAGCAGTGACTCCCCAAGGTATTATCAAGAGACCCAGTACTTC
d_gene: NA; len: 15; j_gene: TRBJ2-1; abundance: NA; v_gene: TRBV11-3; CDR3aa: CASSFDQGTYNEQFF; CDR3nt: TGTGCCAGCAGCTTTGACCAGGGCACCTACAATGAGCAGTTCTTC
d_gene: TRBD1; len: 16; j_gene: TRBJ2-7; abundance: NA; v_gene: TRBV19; CDR3aa: CASSTLGTGFAYEQYF; CDR3nt: TGTGCCAGTAGTACCCTAGGGACAGGGTTCGCCTACGAGCAGTACTTC
d_gene: NA; len: 13; j_gene: TRBJ2-3; abundance: NA; v_gene: TRBV5-1; CDR3aa: CASSFLSTDTQYF; CDR3nt: TGCGCCAGCAGCTTTCTAAGCACAGATACGCAGTATTTT
d_gene: NA; len: 13; j_gene: TRBJ1-1; abundance: once; v_gene: TRBV6-5; CDR3aa: CASRPFGETEAFF; CDR3nt: TGTGCCAGCAGGCCCTTTGGGGAAACTGAAGCTTTCTTT
d_gene: NA; len: 14; j_gene: TRBJ2-3; abundance: NA; v_gene: TRBV5-4; CDR3aa: CASSSFTSTDTQYF; CDR3nt: TGTGCCAGCAGCTCGTTCACTAGCACAGATACGCAGTATTTT
d_gene: NA; len: 13; j_gene: TRBJ2-7; abundance: NA; v_gene: TRBV9; CDR3aa: CASSDSGGYEQYF; CDR3nt: TGTGCCAGCAGCGACAGCGGAGGGTACGAGCAGTACTTC
d_gene: TRBD1; len: 14; j_gene: TRBJ1-2; abundance: NA; v_gene: TRBV2; CDR3aa: CASSELGQIYGYTF; CDR3nt: TGTGCCAGCAGTGAGCTGGGACAGATATATGGCTACACCTTC
d_gene: NA; len: 15; j_gene: TRBJ2-7; abundance: few; v_gene: TRBV4-2; CDR3aa: CASSENPGSYYEQYF; CDR3nt: TGTGCCAGCAGTGAAAATCCGGGATCGTACTACGAGCAGTACTTC
d_gene: NA; len: 14; j_gene: TRBJ1-3; abundance: NA; v_gene: TRBV6-6; CDR3aa: CASSYSGFGNTIYF; CDR3nt: TGTGCCAGCAGTTACTCAGGTTTTGGAAACACCATATATTTT
d_gene: TRBD1; len: 15; j_gene: TRBJ1-4; abundance: few; v_gene: TRBV7-9; CDR3aa: CASSSQGGANEKLFF; CDR3nt: TGTGCCAGCAGCTCGCAGGGGGGTGCTAATGAAAAACTGTTTTTT
d_gene: TRBD1; len: 15; j_gene: TRBJ1-1; abundance: few; v_gene: TRBV9; CDR3aa: CASSDLRDRNTEAFF; CDR3nt: TGTGCCAGCAGCGATCTCCGGGACAGGAACACTGAAGCTTTCTTT
d_gene: TRBD2; len: 16; j_gene: TRBJ2-3; abundance: many; v_gene: TRBV9; CDR3aa: CASSVGLAGGTDTQYF; CDR3nt: TGTGCCAGCAGCGTAGGACTAGCGGGAGGCACAGATACGCAGTATTTT
d_gene: TRBD2; len: 16; j_gene: TRBJ2-3; abundance: NA; v_gene: TRBV6-6; CDR3aa: CASSPPMGGPADTQYF; CDR3nt: TGTGCCAGCAGCCCCCCCATGGGAGGGCCGGCAGATACGCAGTATTTT
d_gene: TRBD2; len: 18; j_gene: TRBJ2-1; abundance: NA; v_gene: TRBV4-3; CDR3aa: CASSQDLLASGRVSEQFF; CDR3nt: TGCGCCAGCAGCCAAGATCTGTTGGCTAGCGGGAGGGTTAGTGAGCAGTTCTTC
d_gene: NA; len: 15; j_gene: TRBJ1-6; abundance: once; v_gene: TRBV4-1; CDR3aa: CASSLRWGPVSPLHF; CDR3nt: TGCGCCAGCAGCCTGAGGTGGGGGCCTGTCTCACCCCTCCACTTT
d_gene: NA; len: 13; j_gene: TRBJ1-2; abundance: NA; v_gene: TRBV6-5; CDR3aa: CASRYAPRDGYTF; CDR3nt: TGTGCCAGCAGATACGCCCCCCGGGATGGCTACACCTTC
d_gene: NA; len: 16; j_gene: TRBJ2-1; abundance: many; v_gene: TRBV29-1; CDR3aa: CSVEDPGPGSYNEQFF; CDR3nt: TGCAGCGTTGAAGATCCCGGGCCTGGGTCCTACAATGAGCAGTTCTTC
d_gene: NA; len: 13; j_gene: TRBJ2-2; abundance: NA; v_gene: TRBV11-2; CDR3aa: CASSRAGFGELFF; CDR3nt: TGTGCCAGCAGCCGTGCCGGGTTTGGGGAGCTGTTTTTT
d_gene: TRBD2; len: 15; j_gene: TRBJ2-7; abundance: many; v_gene: TRBV6-1; CDR3aa: CASRLLLAGSYEQYF; CDR3nt: TGTGCCAGCAGGTTACTCCTAGCGGGATCCTACGAGCAGTACTTC
d_gene: NA; len: 14; j_gene: TRBJ2-3; abundance: NA; v_gene: TRBV7-2; CDR3aa: CASSSPHKADTQYF; CDR3nt: TGTGCCAGCAGCTCCCCCCACAAAGCAGATACGCAGTATTTT
d_gene: NA; len: 14; j_gene: TRBJ1-2; abundance: NA; v_gene: TRBV4-3; CDR3aa: CASSQDMGFGGYTF; CDR3nt: TGCGCCAGCAGCCAAGATATGGGGTTCGGGGGCTACACCTTC
d_gene: NA; len: 15; j_gene: TRBJ1-3; abundance: many; v_gene: TRBV4-1; CDR3aa: CASSPLPGFGNTIYF; CDR3nt: TGCGCCAGCAGCCCTCTGCCAGGGTTTGGAAACACCATATATTTT
d_gene: TRBD1; len: 13; j_gene: TRBJ1-2; abundance: many; v_gene: TRBV19; CDR3aa: CASSTDRVRGYTF; CDR3nt: TGTGCCAGTTCCACCGACAGGGTACGGGGCTACACCTTC
d_gene: TRBD1; len: 17; j_gene: TRBJ1-2; abundance: NA; v_gene: TRBV7-8; CDR3aa: CASSLQQGPLLDYGYTF; CDR3nt: TGTGCCAGCAGCTTACAACAGGGGCCCCTGCTAGACTATGGCTACACCTTC
d_gene: NA; len: 13; j_gene: TRBJ2-5; abundance: NA; v_gene: TRBV5-1; CDR3aa: CASSLVGGETQYF; CDR3nt: TGCGCCAGCAGCTTGGTAGGCGGAGAGACCCAGTACTTC
d_gene: NA; len: 19; j_gene: TRBJ2-6; abundance: NA; v_gene: TRBV9; CDR3aa: CASSPAARKGKAGANVLTF; CDR3nt: TGTGCCAGCAGCCCCGCGGCCCGGAAGGGGAAGGCTGGGGCCAACGTCCTGACTTTC
d_gene: TRBD1; len: 16; j_gene: TRBJ1-2; abundance: few; v_gene: TRBV28; CDR3aa: CASRAPTGQGWYGYTF; CDR3nt: TGTGCCAGCAGGGCCCCTACCGGACAGGGGTGGTATGGCTACACCTTC